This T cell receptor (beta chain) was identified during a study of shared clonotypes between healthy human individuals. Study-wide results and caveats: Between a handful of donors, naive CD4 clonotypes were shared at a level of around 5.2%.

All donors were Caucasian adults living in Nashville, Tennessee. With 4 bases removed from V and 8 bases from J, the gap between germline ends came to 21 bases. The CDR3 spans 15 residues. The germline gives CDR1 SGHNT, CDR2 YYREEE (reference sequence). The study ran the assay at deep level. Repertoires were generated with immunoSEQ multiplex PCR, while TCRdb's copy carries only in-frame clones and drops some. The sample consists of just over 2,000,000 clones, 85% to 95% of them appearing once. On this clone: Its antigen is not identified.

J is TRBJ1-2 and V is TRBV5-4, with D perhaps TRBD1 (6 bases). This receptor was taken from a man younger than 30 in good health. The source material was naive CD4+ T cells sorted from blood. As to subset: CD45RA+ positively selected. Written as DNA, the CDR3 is TGTGCCAGCAGCCCACAACAGGGTGCATGGTCGGGCTACACCTTC. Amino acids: CASSPQQGAWSGYTF.